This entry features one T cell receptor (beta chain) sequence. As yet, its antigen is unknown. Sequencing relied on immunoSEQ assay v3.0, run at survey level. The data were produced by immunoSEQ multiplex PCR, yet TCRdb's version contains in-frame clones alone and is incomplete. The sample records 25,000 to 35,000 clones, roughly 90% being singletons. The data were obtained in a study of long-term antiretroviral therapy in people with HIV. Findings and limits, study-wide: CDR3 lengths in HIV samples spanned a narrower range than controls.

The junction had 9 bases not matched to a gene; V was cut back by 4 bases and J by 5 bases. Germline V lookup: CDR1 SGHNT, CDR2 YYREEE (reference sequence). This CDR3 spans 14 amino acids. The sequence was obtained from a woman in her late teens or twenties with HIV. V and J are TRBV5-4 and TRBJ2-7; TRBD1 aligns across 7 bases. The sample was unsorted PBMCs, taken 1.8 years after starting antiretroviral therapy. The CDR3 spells CASSRGTAAHEQYF. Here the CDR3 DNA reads TGTGCCAGCAGCAGGGGGACAGCAGCCCACGAGCAGTACTTC.